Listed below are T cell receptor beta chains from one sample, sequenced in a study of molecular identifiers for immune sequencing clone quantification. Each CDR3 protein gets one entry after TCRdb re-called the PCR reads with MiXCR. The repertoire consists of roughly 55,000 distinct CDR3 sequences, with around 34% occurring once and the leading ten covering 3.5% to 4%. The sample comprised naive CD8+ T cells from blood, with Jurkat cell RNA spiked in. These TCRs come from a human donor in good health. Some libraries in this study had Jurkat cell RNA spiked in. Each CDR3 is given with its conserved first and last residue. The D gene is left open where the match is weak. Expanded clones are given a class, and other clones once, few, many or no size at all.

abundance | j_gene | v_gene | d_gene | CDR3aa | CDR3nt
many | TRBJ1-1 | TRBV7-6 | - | CASSLGGQAEAFF | TGTGCCAGCAGCTTGGGGGGCCAGGCGGAAGCTTTCTTT
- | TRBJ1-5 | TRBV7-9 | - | CASSLGQGIQPQHF | TGTGCCAGCAGCTTAGGGCAGGGGATCCAGCCCCAGCATTTT
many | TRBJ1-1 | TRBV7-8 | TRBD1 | CASSLGQGTEAFF | TGTGCCAGCAGCTTAGGACAGGGCACTGAAGCTTTCTTT
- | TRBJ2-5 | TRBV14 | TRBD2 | CASSPEWGGPETQYF | TGTGCCAGCAGCCCAGAATGGGGGGGACCAGAGACCCAGTACTTC
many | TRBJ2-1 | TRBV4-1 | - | CASSQEFSGEQFF | TGCGCCAGCAGCCAAGAGTTTAGCGGTGAGCAGTTCTTC
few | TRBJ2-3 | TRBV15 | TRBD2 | CATGLAHHTDTQYF | TGTGCCACCGGACTAGCCCACCACACAGATACGCAGTATTTT
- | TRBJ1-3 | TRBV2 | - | CAGSEAQGSGNTIYF | TGTGCCGGCAGTGAAGCGCAAGGTTCTGGAAACACCATATATTTT
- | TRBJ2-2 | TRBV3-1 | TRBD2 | CASSRSGGDDYTGELFF | TGTGCCAGCAGCCGAAGTGGGGGGGACGACTACACCGGGGAGCTGTTTTTT
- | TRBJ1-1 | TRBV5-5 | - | CASSVFQSWNTEAFF | TGTGCCAGCAGCGTGTTTCAGAGTTGGAACACTGAAGCTTTCTTT
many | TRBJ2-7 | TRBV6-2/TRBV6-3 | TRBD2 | CASSSGTREYEQYF | TGTGCCAGCAGCTCCGGGACTAGAGAGTACGAGCAGTACTTC
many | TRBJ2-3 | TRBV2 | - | CASSHGGTDTQYF | TGTGCCAGCAGTCACGGGGGTACAGATACGCAGTATTTT
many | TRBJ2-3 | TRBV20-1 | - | CSASPAWTQYF | TGCAGTGCTAGTCCAGCTTGGACGCAGTATTTT
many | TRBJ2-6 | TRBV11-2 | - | CASSGGVLTF | TGTGCCAGCAGCGGGGGCGTCCTGACTTTC
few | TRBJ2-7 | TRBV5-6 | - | CASSLPITYEQYF | TGTGCCAGCAGCTTGCCCATTACCTACGAGCAGTACTTC
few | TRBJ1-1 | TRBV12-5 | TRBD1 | CASATWDRGGTEAFF | TGTGCTAGTGCTACATGGGACAGGGGAGGCACTGAAGCTTTCTTT
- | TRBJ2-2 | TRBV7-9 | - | CASSPPLGTGELFF | TGTGCCAGCAGCCCCCCATTGGGCACCGGGGAGCTGTTTTTT
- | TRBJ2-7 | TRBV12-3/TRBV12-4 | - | CASRNRSKTHEQYF | TGTGCCAGCAGAAACAGGAGTAAGACCCACGAGCAGTACTTC
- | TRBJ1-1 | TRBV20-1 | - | CSASVQAGAFF | TGCAGTGCTAGCGTACAGGCCGGAGCTTTCTTT
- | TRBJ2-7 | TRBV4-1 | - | CASSQVQEYEQYF | TGCGCCAGCAGCCAAGTACAGGAATACGAGCAGTACTTC
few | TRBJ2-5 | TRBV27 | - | CASSSGLQETQYF | TGTGCCAGCAGTTCTGGCCTCCAAGAGACCCAGTACTTC
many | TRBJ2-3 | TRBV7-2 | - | CASSTGGSSTDTQYF | TGTGCCAGCAGCACCGGGGGTTCTAGCACAGATACGCAGTATTTT
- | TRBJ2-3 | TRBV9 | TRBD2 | CASCVHGRAEDTQYF | TGTGCCAGCTGCGTTCACGGGAGGGCCGAAGATACGCAGTATTTT
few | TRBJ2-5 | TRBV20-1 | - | CSGSGSGTQYF | TGCAGTGGATCAGGGTCGGGGACCCAGTACTTC
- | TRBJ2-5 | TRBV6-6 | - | CASSYGPQETQYF | TGTGCCAGCAGTTACGGTCCTCAAGAGACCCAGTACTTC
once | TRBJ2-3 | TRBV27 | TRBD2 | CASSLFYPQSSGRALPQYF | TGTGCCAGCAGTTTATTTTACCCCCAATCTAGCGGGAGGGCCCTACCGCAGTATTTT
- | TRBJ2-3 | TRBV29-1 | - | CSVAMGDTQYF | TGCAGCGTTGCTATGGGAGATACGCAGTATTTT
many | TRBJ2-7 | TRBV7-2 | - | CASSFSWGPYEQYF | TGTGCCAGCAGCTTTTCCTGGGGGCCCTACGAGCAGTACTTC
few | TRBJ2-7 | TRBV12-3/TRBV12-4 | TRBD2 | CASSLRLAEIYEQYF | TGTGCCAGCAGTTTAAGGCTAGCGGAAATCTACGAGCAGTACTTC
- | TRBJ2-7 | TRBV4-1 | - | CASSPSGLPISYEQYF | TGCGCCAGCAGCCCGTCAGGACTTCCGATCTCCTACGAGCAGTACTTC
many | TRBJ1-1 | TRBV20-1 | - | CSARDPAGRENTEAFF | TGCAGTGCTAGAGATCCGGCGGGTAGGGAGAACACTGAAGCTTTCTTT
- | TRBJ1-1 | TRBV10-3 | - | CAITSGAYNTEAFF | TGTGCCATCACTTCCGGGGCCTATAACACTGAAGCTTTCTTT
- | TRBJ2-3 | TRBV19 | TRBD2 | CASSFPGLAGDTQYF | TGTGCCAGTAGCTTCCCGGGACTAGCGGGAGATACGCAGTATTTT
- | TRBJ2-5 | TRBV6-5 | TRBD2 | CASSPAGEETQYF | TGTGCCAGCAGTCCCGCGGGGGAGGAGACCCAGTACTTC
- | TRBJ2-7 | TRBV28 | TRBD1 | CASSFRTGGHYEQYF | TGTGCCAGCAGCTTCCGGACAGGGGGGCACTACGAGCAGTACTTC
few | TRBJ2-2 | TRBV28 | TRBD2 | CASSWMWGHQREIYTGELFF | TGTGCCAGCAGTTGGATGTGGGGTCACCAGCGGGAGATTTACACCGGGGAGCTGTTTTTT
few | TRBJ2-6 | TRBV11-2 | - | CASSLEGAPGANVLTF | TGTGCCAGCAGCTTAGAAGGGGCACCTGGGGCCAACGTCCTGACTTTC
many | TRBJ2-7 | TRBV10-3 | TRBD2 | CAISEGLDGGLEQYF | TGTGCCATCAGTGAAGGACTAGACGGGGGACTCGAGCAGTACTTC
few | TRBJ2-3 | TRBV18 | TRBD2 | CASSPGLAGGTDTQYF | TGTGCCAGCTCGCCGGGACTAGCGGGAGGAACAGATACGCAGTATTTT
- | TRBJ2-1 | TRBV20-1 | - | CSARKGGEQFF | TGCAGTGCTAGAAAGGGGGGTGAGCAGTTCTTC
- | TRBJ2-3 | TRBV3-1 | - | CASSQDIGQEHTDTQYF | TGTGCCAGCAGCCAAGATATCGGGCAAGAACACACAGATACGCAGTATTTT
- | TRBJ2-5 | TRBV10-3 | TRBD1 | CAISDRGQIGETQYF | TGTGCCATCAGTGATCGGGGACAGATTGGGGAGACCCAGTACTTC